This entry concerns a single TCR beta chain. The antigen is unknown. Each CDR3 protein is one row after TCRdb ran MiXCR on the reads. The table shows about 470,000 distinct CDR3 sequences, with 42% occurring only once. This sample was included in a study of T cell repertoires in cytomegalovirus infection. Across the whole study: Evidence of both CMV infection and a matching HLA type came from public TCR beta signatures.

General study findings and limits: It was HLA-C-restricted CMV-specific TCR beta clonotypes that dominated the response ex vivo. The cumulative frequency of public TCR beta families distinguished individuals who carried CMV together with the relevant HLA.

Germline V lookup: CDR1 MNHEY, CDR2 SVGAGI. CDR3 length: 14 residues. V was cut by 8 bases and J by 0 bases, with 8 bases left in between. The sequence was collected from a human donor in good health (CMV status not recorded). Some clones in this sample may be carry-over from other donors' samples. This sequence joins TRBV6-5 and TRBJ2-6; D gene ambiguous. The specimen was cultured PBMCs, collected from culture after CMV antigen stimulation. DNA for the CDR3: TGTGCCAGCGCTCCCCGCTCTGGGGCCAACGTCCTGACTTTC. It specifies CASAPRSGANVLTF.